This T cell receptor beta chain was sequenced in a study of blood T cells in healthy people across ages. A second about 6 to 12 cycle PCR used barcoded and J-beta primers. MiXCR was run by TCRdb on the 5' RACE reads, yielding one entry per CDR3 protein. The profile shows under 2,000,000 distinct CDR3 sequences, about 49% of them singletons. To note about this clonotype: Its antigen is still unknown.

The CDR3 loop spans 14 amino acids. The germline V gene has CDR1 MGHRA and CDR2 YSYEKL. The V end was cut by 2 bases, the J end by 7 bases, with 12 bases between. Regarding the study as a whole: As age increased, TCR beta diversity per million T cells fell in a roughly linear fashion.

The source of this sequence is a woman between 40 and 55 years old in good health. Sequencing was carried out using blood. The J gene is TRBJ1-5, the V gene TRBV4-1; unclear D gene. This chain's CDR3 is CASSQRVPDQPQHF. In DNA, the CDR3 is TGCGCCAGCAGCCAACGGGTCCCGGACCAGCCCCAGCATTTT.